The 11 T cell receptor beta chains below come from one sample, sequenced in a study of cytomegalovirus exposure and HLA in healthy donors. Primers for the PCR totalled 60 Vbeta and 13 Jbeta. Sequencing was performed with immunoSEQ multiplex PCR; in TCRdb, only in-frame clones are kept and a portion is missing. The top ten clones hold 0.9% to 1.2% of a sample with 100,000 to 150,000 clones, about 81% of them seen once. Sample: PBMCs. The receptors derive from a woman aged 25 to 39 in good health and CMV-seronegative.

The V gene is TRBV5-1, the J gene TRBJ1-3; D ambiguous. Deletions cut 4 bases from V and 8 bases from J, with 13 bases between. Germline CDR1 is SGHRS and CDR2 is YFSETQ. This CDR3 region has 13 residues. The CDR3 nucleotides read TGCGCCAGCAGCCCCCAGGTTTCGGACACCATATATTTT. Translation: CASSPQVSDTIYF. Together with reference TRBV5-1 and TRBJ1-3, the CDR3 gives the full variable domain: KAGVTQTPRYLIKTRGQQVTLSCSPISGHRSVSWYQQTPGQGLQFLFEYFSETQRNKGNFPGRFSGRQFSNSRSEMNVSTLELGDSALYLCASSPQVSDTIYFGEGSWLTVV.

The CDR3 protein is CASSELTGGTSPLHF. In nucleotides, the CDR3 is TGTGCCAGCAGTGAATTGACAGGGGGAACTTCACCCCTCCACTTT. V and J are TRBV6-1 and TRBJ1-6; 9 bases match TRBD1. CDR1 and CDR2 from the germline V gene are MNHNS and SASEGT. The CDR3 contains 15 residues. V shed 2 bases and J 9 bases; nucleotides not matched to a gene: 5.

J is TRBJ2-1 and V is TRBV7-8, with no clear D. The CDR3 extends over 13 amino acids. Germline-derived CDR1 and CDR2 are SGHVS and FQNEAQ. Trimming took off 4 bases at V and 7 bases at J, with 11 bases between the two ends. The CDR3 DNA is TGTGCCAGCAGCTCCGGAGCGTGGAATGAGCAGTTCTTC. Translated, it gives CASSSGAWNEQFF.

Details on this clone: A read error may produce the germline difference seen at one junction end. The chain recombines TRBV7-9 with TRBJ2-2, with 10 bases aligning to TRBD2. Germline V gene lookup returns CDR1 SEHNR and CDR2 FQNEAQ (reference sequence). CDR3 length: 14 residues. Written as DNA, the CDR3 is TGTTCCAGCAGCTCGGGACTAGCGATCGGGGAGCTGTTTTTT. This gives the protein CSSSSGLAIGELFF.

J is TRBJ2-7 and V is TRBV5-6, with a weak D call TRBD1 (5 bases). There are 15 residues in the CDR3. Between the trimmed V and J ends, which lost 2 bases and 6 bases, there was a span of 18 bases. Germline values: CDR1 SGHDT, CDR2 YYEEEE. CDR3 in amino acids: CASSFPKRGLGEQYF. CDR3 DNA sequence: TGTGCCAGCAGCTTCCCGAAAAGGGGTCTCGGCGAGCAGTACTTC. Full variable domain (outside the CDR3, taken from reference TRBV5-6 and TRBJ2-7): DAGVTQSPTHLIKTRGQQVTLRCSPKSGHDTVSWYQQALGQGPQFIFQYYEEEERQRGNFPDRFSGHQFPNYSSELNVNALLLGDSALYLCASSFPKRGLGEQYFGPGTRLTVT.

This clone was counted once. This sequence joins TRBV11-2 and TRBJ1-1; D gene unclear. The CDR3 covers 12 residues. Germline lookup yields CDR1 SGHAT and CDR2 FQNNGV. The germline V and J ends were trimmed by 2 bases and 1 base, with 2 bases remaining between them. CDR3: CASSLQNTEAFF. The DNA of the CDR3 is TGTGCCAGCAGCTTACAGAACACTGAAGCTTTCTTT.

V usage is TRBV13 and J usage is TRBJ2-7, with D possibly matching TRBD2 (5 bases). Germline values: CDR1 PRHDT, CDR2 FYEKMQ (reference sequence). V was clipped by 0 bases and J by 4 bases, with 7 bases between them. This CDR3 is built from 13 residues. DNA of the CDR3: TGTGCCAGCAGCTTAGGTCGGGGTTACGAGCAGTACTTC. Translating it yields CASSLGRGYEQYF. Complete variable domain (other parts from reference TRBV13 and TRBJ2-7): AAGVIQSPRHLIKEKRETATLKCYPIPRHDTVYWYQQGPGQDPQFLISFYEKMQSDKGSIPDRFSAQQFSDYHSELNMSSLELGDSALYFCASSLGRGYEQYFGPGTRLTVT.

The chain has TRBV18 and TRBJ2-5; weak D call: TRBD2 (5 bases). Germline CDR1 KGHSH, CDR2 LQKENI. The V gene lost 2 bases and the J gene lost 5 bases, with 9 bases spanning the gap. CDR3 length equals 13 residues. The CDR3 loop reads CASSPGLGETQYF. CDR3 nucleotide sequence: TGTGCCAGCTCACCAGGACTCGGCGAGACCCAGTACTTC.

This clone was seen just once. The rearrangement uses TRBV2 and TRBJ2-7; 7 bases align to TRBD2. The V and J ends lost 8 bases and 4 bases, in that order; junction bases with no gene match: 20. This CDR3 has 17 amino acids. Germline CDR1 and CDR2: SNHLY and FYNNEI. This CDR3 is CASLGTSERLPSYEQYF. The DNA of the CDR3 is TGTGCCAGCCTTGGAACTAGCGAGAGACTTCCCTCTTACGAGCAGTACTTC.

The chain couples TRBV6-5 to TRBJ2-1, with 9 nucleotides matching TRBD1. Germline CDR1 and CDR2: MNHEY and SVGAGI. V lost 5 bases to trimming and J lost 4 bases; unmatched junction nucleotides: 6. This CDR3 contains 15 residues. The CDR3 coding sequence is TGTGCCAGCAGTAAAGACAGGGGGAAATACAATGAGCAGTTCTTC. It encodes CASSKDRGKYNEQFF.

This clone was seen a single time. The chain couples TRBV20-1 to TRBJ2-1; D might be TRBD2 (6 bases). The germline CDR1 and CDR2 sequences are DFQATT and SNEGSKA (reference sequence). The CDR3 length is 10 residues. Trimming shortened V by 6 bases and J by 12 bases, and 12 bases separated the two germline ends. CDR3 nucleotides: TGCAGTGCCGGCGGGGACTCGCAGTTCTTC. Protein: CSAGGDSQFF.